This passage covers 13 T cell receptor beta chains from one sample sequenced in a study of spatial heterogeneity in lung cancer. General study findings and limits: One measure, the expanded intratumoral alpha and beta TCR count, tracked tumor mutation counts.

Time point specified: sample taken at primary tumor resection. TCRdb itself ran the 5' RACE reads through MiXCR, one entry per CDR3 protein. Among some 1,000 distinct CDR3 sequences listed, roughly 30% were seen once. No antigen has been identified for these receptors. The specimen comprised lung tumor tissue, sampled at surgery. These receptors were taken from a male donor with early-stage non-small cell lung cancer.

The chain employs TRBV3-1 and TRBJ2-7; D is ambiguous. V lost 1 base and J 2 bases, leaving 12 bases between the germline ends. Germline V gives CDR1 LGHDT, CDR2 YNNKEL (reference sequence). The CDR3 loop spans 15 amino acids. The CDR3 DNA sequence: TGTGCCAGCAGCCAAGGGGCAGGCATCGCCTACGAGCAGTACTTC. Protein sequence: CASSQGAGIAYEQYF.

This clonotype is medium-sized (0.01 to 0.1%) by share. The chain combines TRBV15 with TRBJ2-3, with unresolved D. This CDR3 is built from 11 residues. Germline V gene lookup returns CDR1 LNHNV and CDR2 YYDKDF (reference sequence). Trimming removed 3 bases from V and 3 bases from J, with 1 base in between. The CDR3 DNA sequence: TGTGCCACCAGCAGGACAGATACGCAGTATTTT. It encodes CATSRTDTQYF.

The table lists this clonotype with a few counts. This chain connects TRBV20-1 to TRBJ2-5; D is possibly TRBD2 (6 bases). V was cut by 6 bases and J by 5 bases, with 16 bases left in between. This CDR3 spans 13 amino acids. Germline lookup yields CDR1 DFQATT and CDR2 SNEGSKA (reference sequence). The CDR3 bases are TGCAGTGCCTTGCCTAGCGCGATCGAGACCCAGTACTTC. Translating it yields CSALPSAIETQYF.

This clonotype came up a few times. The rearrangement links TRBV5-6 to TRBJ1-5; no definite D call. Trimming took off 1 base at V and 7 bases at J, with 12 bases between the two ends. Germline V gives CDR1 SGHDT, CDR2 YYEEEE. The CDR3 length is 14 residues. The CDR3 region is CASSLRWQDQPQHF. CDR3 in DNA: TGTGCCAGCAGCTTGAGGTGGCAGGACCAGCCCCAGCATTTT.

The rearrangement uses TRBV9 and TRBJ2-5; no reliable D call. The V end lost 0 bases, the J end lost 0 bases, and 6 bases lay between the germline ends. Germline V CDR1 and CDR2: SGDLS, YYNGEE. The CDR3 totals 14 residues. In DNA, the CDR3 is TGTGCCAGCAGCGTAGAGTCCTACCAAGAGACCCAGTACTTC. Protein sequence: CASSVESYQETQYF. Variable domain in full (rest from reference TRBV9 and TRBJ2-5): DSGVTQTPKHLITATGQRVTLRCSPRSGDLSVYWYQQSLDQGLQFLIQYYNGEERAKGNILERFSAQQFPDLHSELNLSSLELGDSALYFCASSVESYQETQYFGPGTRLLVL.

By share of the sample, this clonotype is medium-sized. The rearrangement joins TRBV4-2 to TRBJ2-5; perhaps D is TRBD1 or TRBD2 (6 bases each). CDR3 length equals 17 residues. V was pared by 3 bases and J by 7 bases, with 24 bases between. The germline gives CDR1 LGHNA, CDR2 YNFKEQ. The CDR3 nucleotides are TGTGCCAGCAGCCAGGCATCGACGTGGAGCGGAGGGGGGACCCAGTACTTC. Amino acid sequence: CASSQASTWSGGGTQYF.

The rearrangement uses TRBV27 and TRBJ2-1; the D is unclear. V was trimmed by 7 bases and J by 7 bases, leaving 11 bases between them. Germline values: CDR1 MNHEY, CDR2 SMNVEV (reference sequence). This CDR3 comprises 12 residues. This CDR3 reads CASTTGRNEQFF. The CDR3 nucleotides read TGTGCCAGCACGACTGGAAGGAATGAGCAGTTCTTC.

In the case of this clonotype: Possible read error: a much larger clone is one base away. This chain links TRBV6-1 with TRBJ2-6, with a weak D call TRBD2 (7 bases). The CDR3 is 17 residues long. Germline V gives CDR1 MNHNS, CDR2 SASEGT. CDR3 residues: CASSEALRGAGANVPTF. The DNA of the CDR3 is TGTGCCAGCAGTGAAGCGCTTCGGGGGGCTGGGGCCAACGTCCCGACTTTC.

DNA of the CDR3: TGTGCCAGCAGTTTGCCAAGTCGTGAGCCCCAGCATTTT. Its translation is CASSLPSREPQHF. The chain couples TRBV28 to TRBJ1-5; no definite D call. The CDR3 is 13 residues long. In germline, CDR1 is MDHEN, CDR2 SYDVKM. Trimming shortened V by 3 bases and J by 8 bases, and 11 bases separated the two germline ends. The full variable domain, its missing parts supplied by reference TRBV28 and TRBJ1-5, is DVKVTQSSRYLVKRTGEKVFLECVQDMDHENMFWYRQDPGLGLRLIYFSYDVKMKEKGDIPEGYSVSREKKERFSLILESASTNQTSMYLCASSLPSREPQHFGDGTRLSIL.

This clonotype is medium-sized in the sample. The rearrangement links TRBV7-8 to TRBJ1-4; D is perhaps TRBD1 (5 bases). The CDR3 extends over 13 amino acids. Per the germline V gene, CDR1 is SGHVS and CDR2 is FQNEAQ. Deletions cut 5 bases from V and 4 bases from J, with 8 bases between. DNA for the CDR3: TGTGCCAGCAGCCGGGGGAGTAATGAAAAACTGTTTTTT. Its translation: CASSRGSNEKLFF.

This rearrangement joins TRBV7-6 to TRBJ2-5; D unclear. In germline, CDR1 is SGHVS, CDR2 FNYEAQ. CDR3 length: 12 amino acids. Trimming pared 1 base from V and 7 bases from J, leaving 7 bases between. The CDR3: CASSLVQRTQYF. CDR3 nucleotide sequence: TGTGCCAGCAGCTTAGTCCAGCGGACCCAGTACTTC.

The chain is built from TRBV19 and TRBJ1-5; D uncertain. Germline-derived CDR1 and CDR2 are LNHDA and SQIVND (reference sequence). The CDR3 consists of 14 residues. Trimming took off 1 base at V and 9 bases at J, with 13 bases between the two ends. DNA of the CDR3: TGTGCCAGTAGTATAGGTGGAGGGAAGAGGCCCCAGCATTTT. Its translation is CASSIGGGKRPQHF.

This clonotype is large (0.1 to 1%) in the sample. The V call is TRBV7-9, the J call TRBJ1-3; D ambiguous. The germline V gene has CDR1 SEHNR and CDR2 FQNEAQ (reference sequence). Trimming removed 0 bases at V and 0 bases at J, with 9 bases between. The length of the CDR3 is 16 residues. The CDR3 nucleotides are TGTGCCAGCAGCTTAGCAGCAGGTGTCTCTGGAAACACCATATATTTT. Translation: CASSLAAGVSGNTIYF.